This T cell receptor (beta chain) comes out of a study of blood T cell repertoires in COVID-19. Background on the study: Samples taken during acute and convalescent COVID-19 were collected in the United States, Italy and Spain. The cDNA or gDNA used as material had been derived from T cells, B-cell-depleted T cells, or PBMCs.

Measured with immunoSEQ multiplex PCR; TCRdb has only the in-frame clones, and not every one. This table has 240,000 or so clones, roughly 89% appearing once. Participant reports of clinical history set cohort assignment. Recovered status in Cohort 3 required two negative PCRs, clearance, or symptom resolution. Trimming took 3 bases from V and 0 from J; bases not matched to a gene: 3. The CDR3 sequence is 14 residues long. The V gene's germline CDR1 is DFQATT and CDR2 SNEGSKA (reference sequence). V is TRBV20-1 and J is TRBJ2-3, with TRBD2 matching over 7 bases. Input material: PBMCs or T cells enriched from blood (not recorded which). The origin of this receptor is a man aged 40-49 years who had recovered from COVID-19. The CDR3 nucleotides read TGCAGTGCTAGTTGGGGACTAAGCACAGATACGCAGTATTTT. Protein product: CSASWGLSTDTQYF.